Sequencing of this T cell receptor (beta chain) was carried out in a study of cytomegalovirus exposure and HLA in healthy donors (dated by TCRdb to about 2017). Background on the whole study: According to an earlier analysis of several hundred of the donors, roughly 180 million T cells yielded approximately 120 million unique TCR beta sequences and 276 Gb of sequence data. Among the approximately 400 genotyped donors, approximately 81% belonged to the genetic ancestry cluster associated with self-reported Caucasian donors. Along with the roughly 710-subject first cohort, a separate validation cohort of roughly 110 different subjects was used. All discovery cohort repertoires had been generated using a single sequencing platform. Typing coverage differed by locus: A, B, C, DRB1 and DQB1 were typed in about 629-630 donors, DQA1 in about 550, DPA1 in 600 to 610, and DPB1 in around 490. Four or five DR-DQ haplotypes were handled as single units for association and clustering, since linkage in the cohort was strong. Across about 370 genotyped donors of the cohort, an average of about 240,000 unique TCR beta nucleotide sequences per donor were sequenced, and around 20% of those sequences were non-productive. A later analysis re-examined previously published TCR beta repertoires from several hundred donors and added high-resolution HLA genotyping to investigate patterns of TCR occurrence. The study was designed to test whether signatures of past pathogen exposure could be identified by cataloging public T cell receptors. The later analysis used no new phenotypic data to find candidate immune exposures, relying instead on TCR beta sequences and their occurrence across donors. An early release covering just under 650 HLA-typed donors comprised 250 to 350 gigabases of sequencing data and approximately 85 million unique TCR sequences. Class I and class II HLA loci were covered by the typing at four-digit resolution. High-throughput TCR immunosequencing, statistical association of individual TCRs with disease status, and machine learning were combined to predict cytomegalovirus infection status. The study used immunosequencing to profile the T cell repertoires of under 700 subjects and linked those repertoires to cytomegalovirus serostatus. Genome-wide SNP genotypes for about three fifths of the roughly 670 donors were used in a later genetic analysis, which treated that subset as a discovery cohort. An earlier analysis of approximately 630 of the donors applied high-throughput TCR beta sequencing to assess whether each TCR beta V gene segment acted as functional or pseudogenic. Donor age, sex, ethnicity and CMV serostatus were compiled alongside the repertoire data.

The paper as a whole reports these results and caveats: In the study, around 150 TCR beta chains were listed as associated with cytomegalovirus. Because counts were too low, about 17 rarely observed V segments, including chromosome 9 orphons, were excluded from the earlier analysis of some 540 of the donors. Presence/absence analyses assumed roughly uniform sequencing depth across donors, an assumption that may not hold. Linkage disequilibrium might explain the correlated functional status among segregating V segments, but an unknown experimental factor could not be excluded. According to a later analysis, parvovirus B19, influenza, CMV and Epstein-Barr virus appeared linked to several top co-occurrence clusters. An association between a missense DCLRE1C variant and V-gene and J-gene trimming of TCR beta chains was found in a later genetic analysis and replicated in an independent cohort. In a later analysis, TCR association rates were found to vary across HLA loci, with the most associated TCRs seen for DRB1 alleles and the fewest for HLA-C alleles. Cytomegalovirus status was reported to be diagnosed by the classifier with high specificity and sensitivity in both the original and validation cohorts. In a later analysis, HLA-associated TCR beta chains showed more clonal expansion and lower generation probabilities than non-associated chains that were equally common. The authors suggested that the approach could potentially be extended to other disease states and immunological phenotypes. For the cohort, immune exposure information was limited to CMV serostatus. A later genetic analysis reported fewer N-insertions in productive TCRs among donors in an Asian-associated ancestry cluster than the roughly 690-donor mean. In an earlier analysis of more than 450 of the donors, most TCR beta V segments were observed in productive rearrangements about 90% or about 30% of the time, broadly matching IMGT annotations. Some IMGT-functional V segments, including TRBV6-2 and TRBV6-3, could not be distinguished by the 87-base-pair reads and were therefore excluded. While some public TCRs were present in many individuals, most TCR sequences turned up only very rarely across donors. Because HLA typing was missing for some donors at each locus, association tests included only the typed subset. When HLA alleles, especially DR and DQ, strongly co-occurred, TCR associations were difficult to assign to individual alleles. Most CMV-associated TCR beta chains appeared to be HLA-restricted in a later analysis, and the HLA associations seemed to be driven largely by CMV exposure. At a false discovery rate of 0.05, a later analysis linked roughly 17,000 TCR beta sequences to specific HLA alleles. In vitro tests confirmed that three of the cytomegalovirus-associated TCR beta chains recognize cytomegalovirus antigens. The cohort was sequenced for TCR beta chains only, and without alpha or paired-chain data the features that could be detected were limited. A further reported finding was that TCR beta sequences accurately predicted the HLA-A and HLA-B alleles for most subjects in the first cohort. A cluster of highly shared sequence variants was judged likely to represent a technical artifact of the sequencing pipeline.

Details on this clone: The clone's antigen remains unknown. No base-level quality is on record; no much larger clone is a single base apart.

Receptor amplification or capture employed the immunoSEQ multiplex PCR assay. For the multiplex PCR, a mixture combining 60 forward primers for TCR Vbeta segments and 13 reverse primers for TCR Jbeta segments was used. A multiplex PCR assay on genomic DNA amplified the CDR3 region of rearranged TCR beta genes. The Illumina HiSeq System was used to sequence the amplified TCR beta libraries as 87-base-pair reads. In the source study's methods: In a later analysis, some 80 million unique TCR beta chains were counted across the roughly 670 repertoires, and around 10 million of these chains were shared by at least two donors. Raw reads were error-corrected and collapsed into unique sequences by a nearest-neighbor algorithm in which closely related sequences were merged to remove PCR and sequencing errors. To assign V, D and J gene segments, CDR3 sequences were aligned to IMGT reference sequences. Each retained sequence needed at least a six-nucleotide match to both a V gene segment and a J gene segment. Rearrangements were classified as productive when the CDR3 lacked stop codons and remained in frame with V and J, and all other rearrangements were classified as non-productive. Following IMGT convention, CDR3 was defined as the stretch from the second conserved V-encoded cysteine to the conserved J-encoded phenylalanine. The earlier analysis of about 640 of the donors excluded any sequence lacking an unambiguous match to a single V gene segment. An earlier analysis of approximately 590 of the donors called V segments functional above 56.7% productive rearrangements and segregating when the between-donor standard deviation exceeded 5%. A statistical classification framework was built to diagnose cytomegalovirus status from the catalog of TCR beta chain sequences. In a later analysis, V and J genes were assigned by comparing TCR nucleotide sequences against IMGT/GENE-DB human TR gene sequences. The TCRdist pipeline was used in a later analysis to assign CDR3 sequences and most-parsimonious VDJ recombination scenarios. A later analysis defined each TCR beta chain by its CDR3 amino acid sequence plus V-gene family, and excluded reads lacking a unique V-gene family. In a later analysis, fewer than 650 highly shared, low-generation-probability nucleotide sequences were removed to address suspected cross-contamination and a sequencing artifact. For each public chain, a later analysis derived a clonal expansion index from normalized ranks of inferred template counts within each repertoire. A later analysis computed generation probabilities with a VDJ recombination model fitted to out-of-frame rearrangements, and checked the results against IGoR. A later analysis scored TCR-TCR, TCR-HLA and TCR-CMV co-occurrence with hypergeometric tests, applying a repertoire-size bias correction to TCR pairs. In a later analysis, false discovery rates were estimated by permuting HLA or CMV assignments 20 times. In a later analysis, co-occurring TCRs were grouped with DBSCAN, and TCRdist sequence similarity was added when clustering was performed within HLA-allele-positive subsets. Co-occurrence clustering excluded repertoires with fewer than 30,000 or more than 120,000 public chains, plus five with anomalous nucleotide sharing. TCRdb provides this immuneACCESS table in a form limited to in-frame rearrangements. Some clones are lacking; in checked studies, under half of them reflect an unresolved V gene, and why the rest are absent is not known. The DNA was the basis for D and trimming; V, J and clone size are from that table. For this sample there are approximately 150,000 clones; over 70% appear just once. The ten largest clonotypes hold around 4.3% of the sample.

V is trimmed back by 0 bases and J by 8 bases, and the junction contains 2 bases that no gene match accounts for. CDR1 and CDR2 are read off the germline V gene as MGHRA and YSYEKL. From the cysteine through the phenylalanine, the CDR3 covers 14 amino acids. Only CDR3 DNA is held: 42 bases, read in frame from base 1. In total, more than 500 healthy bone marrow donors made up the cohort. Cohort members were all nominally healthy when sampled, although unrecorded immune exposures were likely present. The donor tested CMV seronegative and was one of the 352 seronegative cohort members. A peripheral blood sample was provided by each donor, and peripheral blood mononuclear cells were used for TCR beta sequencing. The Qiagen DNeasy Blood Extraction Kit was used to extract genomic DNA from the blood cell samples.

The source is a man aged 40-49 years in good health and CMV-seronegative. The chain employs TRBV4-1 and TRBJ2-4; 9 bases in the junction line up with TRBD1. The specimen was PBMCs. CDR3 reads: CASSQEDRGDIQYF. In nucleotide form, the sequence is TGCGCCAGCAGCCAAGAGGACAGGGGAGACATTCAGTACTTC.